This entry lists 21 T cell receptor beta chains sequenced from one sample in a study of T cell repertoires in cytomegalovirus infection (dated by TCRdb to the late 2010s). This specimen's treatment or condition label, interpreted: in vitro stimulation with specific CMV peptide epitopes to enrich CMV-specific T cells. TCRdb lists the instrument as Illumina HiSeq 1500. TCRdb handled the public reads itself, with Q25 trimming in fastp and clone calling in MiXCR, and kept productive beta chains. Each entry merges the rows of one CDR3 protein and shows their most common DNA and genes. Present in this sample are approximately 590,000 distinct CDR3 sequences, almost 40% of which were seen just once. The ten largest clones take up roughly 50% of the sample. These receptors have no identified antigens. This sample comprised cultured PBMCs, obtained from culture after CMV antigen stimulation. The receptors shown here come from a human donor in good health (CMV status not recorded). Some clones in this sample may be carry-over from other donors' samples.

This clonotype was seen a few times. The chain employs TRBV6-1 and TRBJ1-3; D may be TRBD1 (6 bases). The CDR3 has 13 residues. With 8 bases removed from V and 0 bases from J, the gap between germline ends came to 8 bases. Looked up from germline, CDR1 is MNHNS and CDR2 is SASEGT. CDR3 DNA sequence: TGTGCCAGCTTGGACAGCTCTGGAAACACCATATATTTT. Translating gives CASLDSSGNTIYF.

This clonotype was found many times. V gene TRBV7-2 combines with J gene TRBJ2-5; 8 nucleotides agree with TRBD1. V was clipped by 5 bases and J by 5 bases; unmatched bases: 7. CDR3 length equals 14 residues. From germline, CDR1 is SGHTA and CDR2 FQGNSA. This CDR3 is CASSPDRGVETQYF. In DNA form, the CDR3 reads TGTGCCAGCAGCCCTGACAGGGGCGTGGAGACCCAGTACTTC.

This clonotype was counted between two and nine times. The rearrangement joins TRBV7-2 to TRBJ2-5; D remains ambiguous. The CDR3 runs 13 residues. Trimming removed 5 bases from V and 3 bases from J, with 10 bases in between. Per the germline V gene, CDR1 is SGHTA and CDR2 is FQGNSA. The CDR3 spells CASSPRHEETQYF. The CDR3 coding sequence is TGTGCCAGCAGCCCTAGACATGAAGAGACCCAGTACTTC.

This chain connects TRBV18 to TRBJ2-1; maybe TRBD1 (5 bases). This CDR3 comprises 16 residues. The V end was cut by 3 bases, the J end by 9 bases, with 21 bases between. Germline values: CDR1 KGHSH, CDR2 LQKENI. CDR3 loop: CASSPAMGSRVAEQFF. The CDR3 DNA sequence: TGTGCCAGCTCACCCGCCATGGGGTCCAGGGTGGCTGAGCAGTTCTTC.

This clonotype was detected many times. The gene calls are TRBV7-2 and TRBJ1-1; no reliable D call. V was trimmed by 2 bases and J by 1 base, leaving 5 bases between them. There are 13 residues in the CDR3. CDR1 is SGHTA and CDR2 is FQGNSA in the germline V gene. The CDR3 loop is CASSLYGNTEAFF. CDR3 bases: TGTGCCAGCAGCTTATATGGGAACACTGAAGCTTTCTTT.

This chain links TRBV28 with TRBJ2-2; D possibly corresponds to TRBD2 (7 bases). CDR3 length: 16 residues. CDR1 MDHEN and CDR2 SYDVKM come from the germline V gene. V lost 6 bases to trimming and J lost 5 bases, with 19 bases between them. The CDR3 loop reads CASSLGAGAGTGELFF. CDR3 bases: TGTGCCAGCAGCCTTGGGGCGGGGGCGGGGACCGGGGAGCTGTTTTTT.

This clonotype was observed a handful of times. The J gene is TRBJ2-7, the V gene TRBV7-9; D is perhaps TRBD1 (6 bases). This CDR3 region has 14 residues. The germline V and J ends were trimmed by 5 bases and 0 bases, with 11 bases remaining between them. Germline CDR1 is SEHNR and CDR2 is FQNEAQ (reference sequence). The CDR3 bases are TGTGCCAGCAGCCCTAGGGGGAACTCCTACGAGCAGTACTTC. Protein product: CASSPRGNSYEQYF.

This chain links TRBV15 with TRBJ2-7; maybe TRBD1 (6 bases). This CDR3 has 15 amino acids. The germline CDR1 and CDR2 sequences are LNHNV and YYDKDF (reference sequence). The V end was cut by 1 base, the J end by 2 bases, with 12 bases between. CDR3 in amino acids: CATSRALGQAYEQYF. CDR3 sequence (DNA): TGTGCCACCAGCAGAGCTTTGGGACAAGCCTACGAGCAGTACTTC. Looking up the rest from reference TRBV15 and TRBJ2-7 gives the full variable domain: DAMVIQNPRYQVTQFGKPVTLSCSQTLNHNVMYWYQQKSSQAPKLLFHYYDKDFNNEADTPDNFQSRRPNTSFCFLDIRSPGLGDTAMYLCATSRALGQAYEQYFGPGTRLTVT.

J is TRBJ2-1 and V is TRBV7-2; the D is unclear. Trimming left V 2 bases short and J 5 bases short, with 7 bases between. Per germline, CDR1 SGHTA and CDR2 FQGNSA. This CDR3 is 13 amino acids long. In DNA form, the CDR3 reads TGTGCCAGCAGCTTAAACGTGAACAATGAGCAGTTCTTC. Encoded protein: CASSLNVNNEQFF.

V and J are TRBV7-6 and TRBJ2-1; 16 bases fit TRBD2. The germline V gene encodes CDR1 SGHVS and CDR2 FNYEAQ. The CDR3 has 19 residues. The junction had 7 bases not matched to a gene; V was cut back by 5 bases and J by 0 bases. The DNA for the CDR3 is TGTGCCAGCAGCCATGGAGGGACTAGCGGGAGGGCCTCCTACAATGAGCAGTTCTTC. Translating gives CASSHGGTSGRASYNEQFF.

The J gene is TRBJ1-5, the V gene TRBV18; D may be TRBD1 (5 bases). Per the germline V gene, CDR1 is KGHSH and CDR2 is LQKENI. CDR3 length: 16 residues. The V end was cut by 0 bases, the J end by 4 bases, with 13 bases between. The CDR3 DNA reads TGTGCCAGCTCACCACCCTCGAGGGGTGGGAATCAGCCCCAGCATTTT. This translates into CASSPPSRGGNQPQHF.

J is TRBJ2-1 and V is TRBV2; 9 bases agree with TRBD1. The CDR3 spans 18 residues. V shed 6 bases, J shed 4 bases, and the junction held 16 bases outside the gene matches. CDR1 and CDR2 from the germline V gene are SNHLY and FYNNEI. The CDR3 DNA sequence: TGTGCCAGCAGCACCGTCCCGGGACAGGGCACGGGGTACAATGAGCAGTTCTTC. Protein: CASSTVPGQGTGYNEQFF.

The chain is built from TRBV20-1 and TRBJ1-1; D call uncertain. Trimming left V 0 bases short and J 3 bases short, with 8 bases between. This CDR3 spans 13 amino acids. Looked up from germline, CDR1 is DFQATT and CDR2 is SNEGSKA (reference sequence). The CDR3 reads CSARDSGHTEAFF. DNA for the CDR3: TGCAGTGCTAGAGATTCCGGGCACACTGAAGCTTTCTTT.

This rearrangement joins TRBV15 to TRBJ1-2, with 10 bases lining up with TRBD1. After removal of 0 bases from V and 8 bases from J, the junction contained 6 bases not matched to a gene. The CDR3 runs 15 residues. Germline lookup yields CDR1 LNHNV and CDR2 YYDKDF (reference sequence). CDR3 nucleotide sequence: TGTGCCACCAGCAGAGATAGACAGGGGGCGCGCGGCTACACCTTC. Its translation: CATSRDRQGARGYTF.

This chain uses TRBV4-1 with TRBJ2-7, with a tentative D call TRBD2 (5 bases). Trimming shortened V by 1 base and J by 4 bases, and 8 bases separated the two germline ends. Germline CDR1 and CDR2: MGHRA and YSYEKL. CDR3 length: 13 amino acids. The CDR3 is CASSQASGYEQYF. As DNA, the CDR3 is TGCGCCAGCAGCCAAGCGAGCGGTTACGAGCAGTACTTC.

The genes are TRBV7-2 and TRBJ1-5; the match to TRBD1 covers 8 bases. Germline CDR1 is SGHTA and CDR2 is FQGNSA. The V segment lost 7 bases and the J segment 3 bases; nucleotides outside the gene matches: 8. There are 15 residues in the CDR3. CDR3 loop: CASTNDRGINQPQHF. CDR3 coding DNA: TGTGCCAGCACCAACGACAGGGGCATCAATCAGCCCCAGCATTTT. Looking up the rest from reference TRBV7-2 and TRBJ1-5 gives the full variable domain: GAGVSQSPSNKVTEKGKDVELRCDPISGHTALYWYRQSLGQGLEFLIYFQGNSAPDKSGLPSDRFSAERTGGSVSTLTIQRTQQEDSAVYLCASTNDRGINQPQHFGDGTRLSIL.

The chain is built from TRBV29-1 and TRBJ1-5; 9 bases fit TRBD1. Germline V gives CDR1 SQVTM, CDR2 ANQGSEA. This CDR3 has 14 amino acids. Trimming removed 6 bases from V and 1 base from J; junction bases left unmatched: 4. The CDR3 DNA sequence: TGCAGCGTGGGACAGGGTTCGAGCAATCAGCCCCAGCATTTT. Translation gives CSVGQGSSNQPQHF.

The chain has TRBV5-4 and TRBJ1-1; maybe TRBD1 (6 bases). This CDR3 has 15 residues. Germline CDR1 reads SGHNT; CDR2 reads YYREEE (reference sequence). The V end was cut by 4 bases, the J end by 0 bases, with 13 bases between. Here the CDR3 reads CASSASGHMNTEAFF. In DNA form, the CDR3 reads TGTGCCAGCAGCGCGTCGGGACATATGAACACTGAAGCTTTCTTT.

The chain joins TRBV19 to TRBJ2-1; the D gene is possibly TRBD2 (5 bases). V lost 1 base to trimming and J lost 1 base, with 14 bases between them. CDR1 and CDR2 (germline): LNHDA, SQIVND (reference sequence). This CDR3 contains 17 residues. DNA of the CDR3: TGTGCCAGTAGTATAGGGCCAGTAGCGTCATCCTACAATGAGCAGTTCTTC. Protein sequence: CASSIGPVASSYNEQFF.

The chain has TRBV11-3 and TRBJ1-1; D might be TRBD1 (6 bases). Per germline, CDR1 SGHNT and CDR2 YENEEA. V was trimmed by 6 bases and J by 6 bases, leaving 20 bases between them. The CDR3 contains 15 residues. The CDR3 sequence: CASSASAGGLPEAFF. CDR3 sequence (DNA): TGTGCCAGCAGTGCTTCTGCCGGGGGGCTTCCTGAAGCTTTCTTT.

The genes are TRBV20-1 and TRBJ1-1; D ambiguous. V was cut by 7 bases and J by 1 base, with 13 bases left in between. The CDR3 extends over 13 amino acids. CDR1 and CDR2 (germline): DFQATT, SNEGSKA (reference sequence). The CDR3 bases are TGCAGTGTCAGACACAGACAGAACACTGAAGCTTTCTTT. The encoded protein is CSVRHRQNTEAFF.